The 4 T cell receptor beta chains given below trace back to one sample, sequenced in a study of T cells in localized non-small cell lung cancer. Clones were read by immunoSEQ multiplex PCR, and TCRdb kept only the in-frame ones, dropping some. The sample has just under 6,000 clones; less than 25% are singletons. This specimen consisted of lung tumor tissue, obtained before any cancer treatment. The receptor source for this set is a female donor of 60 years or more with stage I lung adenocarcinoma.

This clone was seen only once. The chain has TRBV19 and TRBJ2-1; 9 positions agree with TRBD2. Per the germline V gene, CDR1 is LNHDA and CDR2 is SQIVND (reference sequence). Losses at the gene ends were 8 bases for V and 9 bases for J; bases not matched to a gene: 14. CDR3 length: 15 residues. The CDR3 DNA is TGTGCCAGTGGGGTTTGGGCGGGAGGGCCTATTGAGCAGTTCTTC. It specifies CASGVWAGGPIEQFF.

The sample holds a few counts of this clone. In nucleotides, the CDR3 is TGTGCCAGCAGTTTGGGAGAACCCTACGAGCAGTACTTC. Its protein product is CASSLGEPYEQYF. The chain recombines TRBV28 with TRBJ2-7, with D possibly TRBD2 on 5 matching bases. The CDR3 runs 13 residues. Germline CDR1 reads MDHEN; CDR2 reads SYDVKM. V was trimmed by 3 bases and J by 2 bases, leaving 8 bases between them.

This clone was picked up a small number of times. In DNA form, the CDR3 reads TGTGCCTGGAGTGTTGACAACTACTACGAGCAGTACTTC. The encoded protein is CAWSVDNYYEQYF. The gene calls are TRBV30 and TRBJ2-7; the D is unclear. The CDR3 covers 13 residues. Germline CDR1 GTSNPN, CDR2 SVGIG (reference sequence). The ends were cut back, 0 bases at V and 3 bases at J, with 9 bases in the middle.

The V call is TRBV5-1, the J call TRBJ2-7; D call uncertain. CDR3 length equals 14 residues. Germline values: CDR1 SGHRS, CDR2 YFSETQ. Trimming cost V 0 bases and J 2 bases, with 9 bases left between them. This chain's CDR3 is CASSLETAPYEQYF. The CDR3 region has the DNA TGCGCCAGCAGCTTGGAAACGGCCCCCTACGAGCAGTACTTC. Filled out from reference TRBV5-1 and TRBJ2-7, the complete variable domain reads KAGVTQTPRYLIKTRGQQVTLSCSPISGHRSVSWYQQTPGQGLQFLFEYFSETQRNKGNFPGRFSGRQFSNSRSEMNVSTLELGDSALYLCASSLETAPYEQYFGPGTRLTVT.